The 22 T cell receptor beta chains below all came from one sample that was sequenced in a study of cytomegalovirus exposure and HLA in healthy donors. Here immunoSEQ multiplex PCR was the method, and the copy in TCRdb shows in-frame clones only, minus some. The sample yields about 330,000 clones, just over 85% seen once. What was sequenced was PBMCs. These receptor sequences come from a woman between 18 and 30 years old in good health and CMV-seronegative.

This clone was counted once. The rearrangement uses TRBV7-2 and TRBJ2-3, with TRBD2 identical over 10 bases. Germline CDR1 is SGHTA and CDR2 is FQGNSA. V shed 5 bases, J shed 3 bases, and the junction held 8 bases outside the gene matches. The CDR3 loop spans 16 amino acids. CDR3 region: CASSRRPSGSTDTQYF. The CDR3 DNA reads as TGTGCCAGCAGCCGTAGACCTAGCGGGAGTACAGATACGCAGTATTTT.

The V call is TRBV5-4, the J call TRBJ2-3, with 12 bases fitting TRBD2. CDR1 is SGHNT and CDR2 is YYREEE in the germline V gene (reference sequence). The CDR3 covers 20 residues. V was clipped by 4 bases and J by 2 bases; unmatched bases: 17. As DNA, the CDR3 is TGTGCCAGCAGCCCGGGAGGACTAGCGGGATTTTTGTTCAACACAGATACGCAGTATTTT. Its protein product is CASSPGGLAGFLFNTDTQYF. Full variable domain (remainder filled in from reference TRBV5-4 and TRBJ2-3): ETGVTQSPTHLIKTRGQQVTLRCSSQSGHNTVSWYQQALGQGPQFIFQYYREEENGRGNFPPRFSGLQFPNYSSELNVNALELDDSALYLCASSPGGLAGFLFNTDTQYFGPGTRLTVL.

The chain employs TRBV7-2 and TRBJ1-3; 8 nucleotides align to TRBD1. Germline-derived CDR1 and CDR2 are SGHTA and FQGNSA. J was trimmed by 6 bases and V by 7 bases; bases with no gene match: 5. The CDR3 spans 13 residues. The chain's CDR3 is CASTYRGENTIYF. The DNA of the CDR3 is TGTGCCAGCACCTACAGGGGGGAAAACACCATATATTTT.

The chain carries TRBV18 and TRBJ2-5; D is perhaps TRBD2 (7 bases). Trimming pared 1 base from V and 2 bases from J, leaving 17 bases between. Germline-derived CDR1 and CDR2 are KGHSH and LQKENI. The CDR3 spans 17 residues. For the CDR3, the DNA is TGTGCCAGCTCACCACGGGGGGGCGGTCGATTACAAGAGACCCAGTACTTC. This sequence encodes CASSPRGGGRLQETQYF.

Here the CDR3 DNA reads TGTGCCAGCAAATCTCAGGGGGGTCTAGAAGCTTTCTTT. Its protein is CASKSQGGLEAFF. V is TRBV6-1 and J is TRBJ1-1; 7 bases align to TRBD1. The germline gives CDR1 MNHNS, CDR2 SASEGT. V lost 7 bases, J lost 8 bases, and 10 bases stayed unmatched. There are 13 residues in the CDR3.

V is TRBV28 and J is TRBJ2-1; perhaps TRBD1 as D (5 bases). Germline lookup yields CDR1 MDHEN and CDR2 SYDVKM. Trimming stripped 6 bases from V and 6 bases from J, with 12 bases between. This CDR3 has 13 residues. The CDR3: CASRRQSSNEQFF. DNA for the CDR3: TGTGCCAGCAGGAGACAGTCTAGCAATGAGCAGTTCTTC.

The chain is built from TRBV11-2 and TRBJ1-4; D gene uncertain. From germline, CDR1 is SGHAT and CDR2 FQNNGV. This CDR3 contains 12 residues. V dropped 1 base and J dropped 8 bases, with 5 bases sitting between them. The CDR3 protein is CASSLVAEKLFF. CDR3 nucleotide sequence: TGTGCCAGCAGCTTAGTGGCCGAAAAACTGTTTTTT.

The chain couples TRBV7-2 to TRBJ2-5; 8 bases map to TRBD2. CDR1 and CDR2 from the germline V gene are SGHTA and FQGNSA. The junction had 1 base not matched to a gene; V was cut back by 5 bases and J by 5 bases. The CDR3 runs to 12 residues. The DNA for the CDR3 is TGTGCCAGCAGCCGGGGGGGGGAGACCCAGTACTTC. Translating it yields CASSRGGETQYF.

The rearrangement links TRBV5-6 to TRBJ1-2, with no clear D. This CDR3 has 14 amino acids. The V gene lost 4 bases and the J gene lost 4 bases, with 14 bases spanning the gap. CDR1 and CDR2 (germline): SGHDT, YYEEEE. CDR3 coding DNA: TGTGCCAGCAGCACCACTACTGCGAGCTATGGCTACACCTTC. Translation gives CASSTTTASYGYTF. Variable domain in full (rest from reference TRBV5-6 and TRBJ1-2): DAGVTQSPTHLIKTRGQQVTLRCSPKSGHDTVSWYQQALGQGPQFIFQYYEEEERQRGNFPDRFSGHQFPNYSSELNVNALLLGDSALYLCASSTTTASYGYTFGSGTRLTVV.

V is TRBV28 and J is TRBJ2-7; D might be TRBD2 (5 bases). With 5 bases removed from V and 6 bases from J, the gap between germline ends came to 14 bases. This CDR3 comprises 13 residues. Germline CDR1 is MDHEN and CDR2 is SYDVKM. CDR3 sequence reads: CASSRNGGSEQYF. Here the CDR3 DNA reads TGTGCCAGCAGTAGGAATGGAGGTTCCGAGCAGTACTTC.

The gene calls are TRBV4-3 and TRBJ2-5; TRBD2 agrees at 8 bases. Trimming took 0 bases from V and 5 from J; bases not matched to a gene: 20. The V gene's germline CDR1 is LGHNA and CDR2 YSLEER. The CDR3 runs 20 residues. The CDR3 DNA sequence: TGCGCCAGCAGCCAAGATCGCGCGGCGGGGAGCGGGAGAAGTCTGGAGACCCAGTACTTC. This codes for CASSQDRAAGSGRSLETQYF.

The chain carries TRBV19 and TRBJ2-7, with 8 positions matching TRBD1. The CDR3 spans 16 residues. The germline gives CDR1 LNHDA, CDR2 SQIVND (reference sequence). With V trimmed by 5 bases and J by 0 bases, 9 bases remained unmatched. CDR3 loop: CASSGNGQGYSYEQYF. CDR3 coding DNA: TGTGCCAGTAGTGGAAACGGACAGGGATACTCCTACGAGCAGTACTTC.

The chain joins TRBV4-2 to TRBJ2-7; a possible D gene is TRBD1 (5 bases). This CDR3 is 15 amino acids long. V lost 0 bases and J 3 bases, leaving 12 bases between the germline ends. The germline V gene has CDR1 LGHNA and CDR2 YNFKEQ. The CDR3 DNA reads TGTGCCAGCAGCCAAGATACCGACAGAGTCTACGAGCAGTACTTC. Protein: CASSQDTDRVYEQYF.

The V gene is TRBV28, the J gene TRBJ2-5, with D maybe TRBD2 (5 bases). Germline V gene data show CDR1 as MDHEN and CDR2 as SYDVKM. The V gene lost 2 bases and the J gene lost 3 bases, with 7 bases spanning the gap. This CDR3 is built from 13 residues. Here the CDR3 DNA reads TGTGCCAGCAGTTTAGGGCGGGAAGAGACCCAGTACTTC. It translates to CASSLGREETQYF.

There are a few counts of this clone. The genes are TRBV5-6 and TRBJ1-5; 12 bases agree with TRBD1. From germline, CDR1 is SGHDT and CDR2 YYEEEE. With V trimmed by 3 bases and J by 5 bases, 6 bases remained unmatched. The CDR3 covers 16 residues. This chain's CDR3 is CASSSGQGATDQPQHF. The DNA for the CDR3 is TGTGCCAGCAGCTCGGGACAGGGGGCTACGGATCAGCCCCAGCATTTT.

This clone was seen only once. The chain is built from TRBV27 and TRBJ1-2; D gene uncertain. Germline values: CDR1 MNHEY, CDR2 SMNVEV (reference sequence). V lost 7 bases to trimming and J lost 4 bases, with 16 bases between them. The length of the CDR3 is 14 residues. CDR3 in amino acids: CASTTRGSLYGYTF. The CDR3 DNA follows: TGTGCCAGCACCACGCGGGGAAGCCTCTATGGCTACACCTTC.

This chain connects TRBV18 to TRBJ2-7; D call uncertain. The ends were cut back, 5 bases at V and 6 bases at J, with 14 bases in the middle. Germline CDR1 is KGHSH and CDR2 is LQKENI. This CDR3 is built from 13 residues. The DNA for the CDR3 is TGTGCCAGCTCAATTAGTCAGGTATTCGAGCAGTACTTC. This encodes CASSISQVFEQYF.

V and J are TRBV10-3 and TRBJ1-2; 8 nucleotides align to TRBD1. Germline loops: CDR1 ENHRY, CDR2 SYGVKD. The CDR3 contains 16 residues. Trimming removed 2 bases from V and 4 bases from J; junction bases left unmatched: 9. The CDR3 DNA sequence: TGTGCCATCAGTGAGGGGCAGGGGGCGCGAGGCTATGGCTACACCTTC. The encoded protein is CAISEGQGARGYGYTF.

This clone was observed a handful of times. This chain joins TRBV28 and TRBJ2-7; D is perhaps TRBD1 (6 bases). There are 13 residues in the CDR3. In germline, CDR1 is MDHEN, CDR2 SYDVKM. Trimming removed 6 bases at V and 3 bases at J, with 12 bases between. CDR3 coding DNA: TGTGCCAGCAGCCCGGGACACCTCTACGAGCAGTACTTC. Its translation: CASSPGHLYEQYF.

The rearrangement links TRBV7-2 to TRBJ2-7; 7 positions match TRBD2. V gave up 2 bases and J gave up 4 bases; unmatched junction bases: 8. CDR1 and CDR2 (germline): SGHTA, FQGNSA. The CDR3 is made up of 15 amino acids. CDR3 residues: CASSLSGKARYEQYF. The CDR3 region has the DNA TGTGCCAGCAGCTTAAGCGGGAAAGCTAGGTACGAGCAGTACTTC.

The gene calls are TRBV18 and TRBJ2-3, with D maybe TRBD1 (6 bases). The V gene lost 2 bases and the J gene lost 1 base, with 16 bases spanning the gap. This CDR3 spans 17 amino acids. CDR1 is KGHSH and CDR2 is LQKENI in the germline V gene. In DNA form, the CDR3 reads TGTGCCAGCTCACCATTAGCAGGGGCTGGGGGCACAGATACGCAGTATTTT. Its protein is CASSPLAGAGGTDTQYF.

The genes are TRBV4-3 and TRBJ2-1; perhaps TRBD2 as D (6 bases). Germline CDR1 and CDR2: LGHNA and YSLEER. The CDR3 contains 16 residues. Trimming cost V 1 base and J 2 bases, with 12 bases left between them. DNA for the CDR3: TGCGCCAGCAGCCAAGTTGGAGGGGCCCCCTACAATGAGCAGTTCTTC. Its protein is CASSQVGGAPYNEQFF.